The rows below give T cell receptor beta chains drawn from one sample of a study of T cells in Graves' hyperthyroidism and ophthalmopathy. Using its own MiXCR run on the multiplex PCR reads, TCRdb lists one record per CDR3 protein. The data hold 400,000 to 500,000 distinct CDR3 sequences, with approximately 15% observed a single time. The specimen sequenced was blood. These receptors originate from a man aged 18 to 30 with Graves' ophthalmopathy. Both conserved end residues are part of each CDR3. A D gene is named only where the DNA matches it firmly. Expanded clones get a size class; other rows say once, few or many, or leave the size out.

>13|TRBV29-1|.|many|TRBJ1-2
TGCAGCGTTGGGGAAGGGGGACACTATGGCTACACCTTC
CSVGEGGHYGYTF
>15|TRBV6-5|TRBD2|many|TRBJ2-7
TGTGCCAGCAGTTCCCCCGGGAGGGAGATCTACGAGCAGTACTTC
CASSSPGREIYEQYF
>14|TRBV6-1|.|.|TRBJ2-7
TGTGCCAGCAAGGAGCGGGCCCTGACGGGCGAGCAGTACTTC
CASKERALTGEQYF
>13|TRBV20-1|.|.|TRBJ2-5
TGCAGTGCTAGAGGGCCTGTCCAAGAGACCCAGTACTTC
CSARGPVQETQYF
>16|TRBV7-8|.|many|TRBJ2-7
TGTGCCAGCAGCTCTGCATGGACAGTGAATACCTACGAGCAGTACTTC
CASSSAWTVNTYEQYF
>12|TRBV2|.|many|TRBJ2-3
TGTGCCAGCAGTGAGCAGTCAGATACGCAGTATTTT
CASSEQSDTQYF
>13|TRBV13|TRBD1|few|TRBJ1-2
TGTGCCAGCAGCCGACAGGGAATAGGGGGCTACACCTTC
CASSRQGIGGYTF
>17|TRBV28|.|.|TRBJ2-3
TGTGCCAGCAGTTTAGAGTCGCCCGGTCGGCTCGGAGATACGCAGTATTTT
CASSLESPGRLGDTQYF
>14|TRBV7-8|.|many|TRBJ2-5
TGTGCCAGCAGCTTAATTAGGGAGCAAGAGACCCAGTACTTC
CASSLIREQETQYF
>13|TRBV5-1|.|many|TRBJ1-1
TGCGCCAGCAGCAGAACAGAAGACACTGAAGCTTTCTTT
CASSRTEDTEAFF
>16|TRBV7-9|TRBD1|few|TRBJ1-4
TGTGCCAGCAGCTTAGATAATACAGGGGGACGTGAAAAACTGTTTTTT
CASSLDNTGGREKLFF
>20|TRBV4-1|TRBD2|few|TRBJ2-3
TGCGCCAGCAGCCGGGGGGTGCTGGCTAGCGGGCGTTCTAGCACAGATACGCAGTATTTT
CASSRGVLASGRSSTDTQYF
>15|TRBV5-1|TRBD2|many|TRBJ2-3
TGCGCCAGCGGAAAATTAGCGGGAGGATTAGATACGCAGTATTTT
CASGKLAGGLDTQYF
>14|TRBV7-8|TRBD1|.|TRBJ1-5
TGTGCCCGCAGGGGGGGCTCTAGCAATCAGCCCCAGCATTTT
CARRGGSSNQPQHF
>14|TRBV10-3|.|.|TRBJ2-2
TGTGCCATCAGTGAATGGGAGGGGGCCGGGGAGCTGTTTTTT
CAISEWEGAGELFF
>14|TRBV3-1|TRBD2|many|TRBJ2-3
TGTGCCAGCAGCCGGCGGGAGGGCCCAGATACGCAGTATTTT
CASSRREGPDTQYF
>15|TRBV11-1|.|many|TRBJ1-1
TGTGCCAGCAGCTTAGGGGTTATCAGCGGCACTGAAGCTTTCTTT
CASSLGVISGTEAFF
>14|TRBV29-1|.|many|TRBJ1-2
TGCAGCGTTGTCGAACAGGGCCCTTCCTATGGCTACACCTTC
CSVVEQGPSYGYTF
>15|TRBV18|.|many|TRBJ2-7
TGTGCCAGCTCACCCCCTCGCCGCTACTCCTACGAGCAGTACTTC
CASSPPRRYSYEQYF
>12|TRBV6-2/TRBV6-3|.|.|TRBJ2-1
TGTGCCAGCAGTTACCCTAGTGGGGAGCAGTTCTTC
CASSYPSGEQFF
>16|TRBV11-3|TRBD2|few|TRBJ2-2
TGTGCCAGCAGCCTGTTCTCGGGACTAGCGGGAGGTCAGCTGTTTTTT
CASSLFSGLAGGQLFF
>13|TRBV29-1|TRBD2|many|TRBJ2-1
TGCAGCGCAGTACTAGCGGAATACAATGAGCAGTTCTTC
CSAVLAEYNEQFF
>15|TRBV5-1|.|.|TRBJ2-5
TGCGCCAGCACCCGAAGACTAGGAGAGTATGAGACCCAGTACTTC
CASTRRLGEYETQYF
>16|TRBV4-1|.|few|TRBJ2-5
TGCGCCAGCAGCCAAGGGGCTAGGGGTTTAGGAGAGACCCAGTACTTC
CASSQGARGLGETQYF
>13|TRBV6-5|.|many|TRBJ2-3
TGTGCCAGCAGTTACCCAGAGGGAGATACGCAGTATTTT
CASSYPEGDTQYF
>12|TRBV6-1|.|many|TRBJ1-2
TGTGCCAGCAGGGACAACCTCGATGGCTACACCTTC
CASRDNLDGYTF